Listed here is a single T cell receptor beta chain. A few counts support this clonotype. The antigen this receptor binds is unknown. Within one base of it there is no much larger clone, and no base qualities were kept. The data derive from a study of T cells after yellow fever vaccination (dated by TCRdb to the late 2010s). At the level of the whole study: The SMART-Seq v4 Ultra Low Input RNA kit was used to prepare libraries from fractions with low cell numbers. Bulk TCR alpha and beta repertoires were sequenced longitudinally to track T-cell clones before and after primary and booster YFV17D yellow fever vaccination. Two healthy male donors, one aged 18 to 30 and one aged 30 to 40 years, were included in the cohort. Blood samples were taken at several timepoints before and after primary and secondary immunization, and bulk PBMC replicates and cell subsets were isolated. Study-wide conclusions, independent of this receptor: A small share of clonotypes was detected in both CD4 and CD8 compartments, with the overlap likely arising from convergent recombination. The study included only two donors, which limits how far the findings can be generalized. Compared with the primary T-cell response, the secondary T-cell response was weaker but faster, peaking on day 5 rather than day 15. Most clones expanded after primary vaccination were re-detected after the booster (almost 98% of CD4 and around 88% of CD8), suggesting broad memory maintenance. Computational filtering was needed because FACS-sorted repertoires could contain abundant contaminating clonotypes from the bulk population.

The treatment or condition label, read with the paper, signifies: live attenuated yellow fever vaccine strain. At each blood-draw timepoint, two biological replicates of bulk PBMCs were obtained. PBMCs were isolated from peripheral blood using a standard Ficoll-Paque protocol. TriZol was used to extract RNA from bulk PBMCs, CD4 and CD8 fractions, and dextramer-positive and dextramer-negative fractions. Trimming takes 0 bases from V and 2 bases from J, and the germline ends sit 14 bases apart. From a lookup of the germline V gene, CDR1 and CDR2 are SQVTM and ANQGSEA. Its CDR3 holds 15 amino acids, cysteine through phenylalanine. Of the read, only the CDR3 DNA is kept; its 45 bases are in frame from base 1. TCR cDNA was made using 5'RACE template switching, a step that added a universal primer site and unique molecular identifiers. Priming of cDNA synthesis was performed from both the TCR alpha and TCR beta constant segments. Library amplification involved two PCR steps, and the second step added sample barcodes and sequencing adapters. Sequencing of libraries was done on Illumina HiSeq 2500 (2x100 bp) or NovaSeq (2x150 bp). The published analysis was carried out like this. Reads were demultiplexed and collapsed into UMI consensus sequences with MIGEC, and V(D)J alignment was performed with MiXCR. Vaccine-responding clonotypes were defined with edgeR using replicate PBMC samples, requiring FDR below 0.01 and a log2 fold change above 5 up to day 15. Each bulk clonotype received a CD4 or CD8 identity based on whether the sequenced CD4 or CD8 repertoire contained that clonotype at higher abundance. Using fastp at Q25 and MiXCR, TCRdb reprocessed the public reads and kept productive beta chains. Each CDR3 protein appears once, grouped with its most common genes and DNA. The authors' filters were not applied to this entry. Here the sample has hundreds of thousands of distinct CDR3 sequences; roughly 13% occur a single time. The ten largest clones take up more than 13% of the sample.

The receptor was derived from a man aged 30 to 39 who received the YFV17D yellow fever vaccine. The rearrangement joined TRBV29-1 to TRBJ2-7, with the D segment identity uncertain. The sample in question was PBMCs, obtained on the day of the yellow fever booster vaccination. The CDR3 protein: CSVEDPGKPPYEQYF. The sequenced DNA: TGCAGCGTTGAAGATCCGGGCAAACCCCCCTACGAGCAGTACTTC.